This paragraph reports one T cell receptor (beta chain). Its target is unknown. The donors, all healthy, were Caucasians living in Russia, aged about 6 to 100. This sample stems from a study of blood T cells in healthy people across ages. Study-level results: Unsorted PBMCs ruled out conclusive naive versus antigen-experienced comparison. TCR beta diversity, measured per million T cells, fell in a roughly linear way with age.

In germline, CDR1 is SQVTM, CDR2 ANQGSEA. This CDR3 has 13 amino acids. Trimming left V 6 bases short and J 1 base short, with 12 bases between. Using a J-beta primer mix together with a sample-barcoded 5' primer, a second PCR was run for roughly 6 to 12 cycles. Per-sample output comprised a minimum of 2.5 million paired-end reads containing CDR3. Using its own MiXCR run on the 5' RACE reads, TCRdb lists one record per CDR3 protein. The table has over a million distinct CDR3 sequences, 35% to 45% seen once; the top ten hold roughly 8.2%. The receptor was isolated from a woman younger than 35 in good health. V is TRBV29-1 and J is TRBJ1-1; D is perhaps TRBD1 (5 bases). Input material: blood. In DNA form, the CDR3 reads TGCAGCGTGGCGGGGGGATGGAACACTGAAGCTTTCTTT. The encoded protein is CSVAGGWNTEAFF.